This entry describes one T cell receptor (beta chain). The CDR3 extends over 15 amino acids. Trimming removed 5 bases at V and 0 bases at J, with 10 bases between. The germline CDR1 and CDR2 sequences are MNHEY and SMNVEV (reference sequence). The source of the sample is a study of blood T cell repertoires in COVID-19. As for the study in general: Spain, Italy and the United States supplied samples that represented acute and convalescent COVID-19. T cells, B-cell-depleted T cells, or PBMCs supplied cDNA or gDNA.

Authors' processing steps: The authors estimated nucleated cell counts from reference gene primer amplification. Sequenced by immunoSEQ multiplex PCR; TCRdb stores in-frame clones only, minus some. Clone size and V and J calls were adopted from that table, with D and trimming inferred from the DNA. The sample carries 110,000 to 150,000 clones, about 81% recorded once. The gene calls are TRBV27 and TRBJ1-4; no definite D call. The TCR originated in a woman of 80 years or more with acute or convalescent COVID-19. Source material: peripheral blood. The CDR3 loop is CASSHRRATNEKLFF. In DNA, the CDR3 is TGTGCCAGCAGTCATCGACGGGCAACTAATGAAAAACTGTTTTTT.